Following are 4 T cell receptor beta chains from one sample sequenced in a study of cytomegalovirus exposure and HLA in healthy donors. 60 Vbeta and 13 Jbeta primers were used in PCR. Profiled with immunoSEQ multiplex PCR; TCRdb holds only in-frame clones, not every one. Of 89,000 or so clones listed, over 75% were seen once; the top ten hold 2% to 2.5%. Sequencing used PBMCs. The source is a boy aged 5 to 17 in good health and CMV-seronegative.

This clone was counted a few times. This chain links TRBV28 with TRBJ1-1; D perhaps matches TRBD1 (5 bases). The CDR3 extends over 15 amino acids. V shed 5 bases and J shed 2 bases, with 15 bases lying between them. The germline V gene has CDR1 MDHEN and CDR2 SYDVKM. The DNA for the CDR3 is TGTGCCAGCAGTCCACCACAGGAGATTAACACTGAAGCTTTCTTT. The encoded protein is CASSPPQEINTEAFF.

The chain recombines TRBV12-5 with TRBJ2-3; D not certain. This CDR3 spans 12 amino acids. Germline V gene sequence: CDR1 LGHNT, CDR2 FRNRAP. V was shortened by 6 bases and J by 0 bases, with 4 bases between the two germline ends. The CDR3 here is CASGGSTDTQYF. CDR3 nucleotides: TGTGCTAGTGGGGGCAGCACAGATACGCAGTATTTT.

J is TRBJ2-2 and V is TRBV29-1, with 12 bases that match TRBD1. CDR1 and CDR2 (germline): SQVTM, ANQGSEA. The CDR3 is 14 residues long. V shed 5 bases, J shed 7 bases, and the junction held 5 bases outside the gene matches. The CDR3 reads CSVSGQGAYGELFF. CDR3 DNA sequence: TGCAGCGTTTCGGGACAGGGGGCGTACGGGGAGCTGTTTTTT.

This chain connects TRBV4-3 to TRBJ2-4, with 7 bases matching TRBD1. From germline, CDR1 is LGHNA and CDR2 YSLEER. The CDR3 is made up of 21 amino acids. Trimming cost V 0 bases and J 0 bases; bases outside gene matches: 17. CDR3 in DNA: TGCGCCAGCAGCCAAGATAGGATCGAGACAGGGAACTTACTAGCCAAAAACATTCAGTACTTC. Translating gives CASSQDRIETGNLLAKNIQYF.